This T cell receptor beta chain emerged from a study of blood T cell repertoires in COVID-19. Overall study: Sources were T cells, B-cell-depleted T cells, or PBMCs; the material itself was cDNA or gDNA.

The CDR3 sequence is 12 residues long. The V and J ends lost 6 bases and 3 bases respectively, with 9 bases between them. In the authors' methods: Estimation of nucleated cell counts was performed using reference gene primer amplification. TCRdb's table, derived via immunoSEQ multiplex PCR, lists solely in-frame clones and lacks some. V, J and clone size were drawn from that table, and D and trimming were deduced from the DNA. The sample consists of 52,000 or so clones, about four fifths of them appearing once. The V gene is TRBV12-3 or TRBV12-4, the J gene TRBJ2-7; TRBD1 might be the D (6 bases). Sequencing was done on a sample of peripheral blood. This sequence originates from a human donor in a cohort sampled during active or convalescent COVID-19. CDR3 protein: CASSQGRYEQYF. The CDR3 DNA reads as TGTGCCAGCAGCCAGGGGCGCTACGAGCAGTACTTC.